This TCR beta chain was observed in a study of T cell repertoires in cytomegalovirus infection. This clonotype occurred a few times. Its target is not known. MiXCR, run by TCRdb on the reads, gives a single entry per CDR3 protein. The sample lists around 360,000 distinct CDR3 sequences; approximately 30% were seen once. The material was cultured PBMCs, obtained from culture after CMV antigen stimulation. This receptor was identified in a human donor in good health (CMV status not recorded). Some clones in this sample may be carry-over from other donors' samples.

This CDR3 is CASSLRRGRSTDTQYF. CDR3 coding DNA: TGTGCCAGCAGCCTCCGACGGGGCAGATCCACAGATACGCAGTATTTT. V usage is TRBV7-2 and J usage is TRBJ2-3; D may correspond to TRBD1 or TRBD2 (5 bases each). The CDR3 contains 16 residues. Trimming took 5 bases from V and 2 from J, leaving 17 bases between them. Looked up from germline, CDR1 is SGHTA and CDR2 is FQGNSA.